The 29 T cell receptor beta chains in this list originate from one sample, sequenced in a study of beta chain features in type 1 diabetes. The investigators reverse transcribed all of the isolated RNA, so they sequenced expressed TCRB transcripts. The data were produced by immunoSEQ multiplex PCR, yet TCRdb's version contains in-frame clones alone and is incomplete. The table has 300,000 to 350,000 clones, approximately 13% seen once. Regarding the study as a whole: In all four CD4+ subsets, TCRB CDR3 length was significantly, moderately reduced in type 1 diabetes.

Antigen specificity for these receptors is unknown. Sequenced material: naive CD4+ T cells from blood. These receptors originate from a woman aged 18-30 years with type 1 diabetes.

V and J are TRBV5-1 and TRBJ2-7; 9 bases line up with TRBD2. This CDR3 is built from 15 residues. V shed 0 bases, J shed 7 bases, and the junction held 8 bases outside the gene matches. Germline V gene data show CDR1 as SGHRS and CDR2 as YFSETQ. The CDR3 bases are TGCGCCAGCAGCTTGGCCAATAGCGGGAGCGGTGAGCAGTACTTC. This translates into CASSLANSGSGEQYF. Together with reference TRBV5-1 and TRBJ2-7, the CDR3 gives the full variable domain: KAGVTQTPRYLIKTRGQQVTLSCSPISGHRSVSWYQQTPGQGLQFLFEYFSETQRNKGNFPGRFSGRQFSNSRSEMNVSTLELGDSALYLCASSLANSGSGEQYFGPGTRLTVT.

This clone has only a few counts. The chain is built from TRBV5-1 and TRBJ2-3; TRBD2 matches at 9 bases. The V gene end was trimmed by 3 bases and the J gene end by 2 bases; junction bases not matched to a gene: 10. CDR1 and CDR2 from the germline V gene are SGHRS and YFSETQ. CDR3 size: 17 residues. The CDR3 loop reads CASSWAPLAGNTDTQYF. CDR3 in DNA: TGCGCCAGCAGCTGGGCCCCACTAGCGGGCAACACAGATACGCAGTATTTT.

This chain links TRBV30 with TRBJ1-5; weak D call: TRBD1 (5 bases). Germline V gene data show CDR1 as GTSNPN and CDR2 as SVGIG (reference sequence). This CDR3 has 13 residues. With 7 bases removed from V and 2 bases from J, the gap between germline ends came to 12 bases. This CDR3 is CASREVGNQPQHF. CDR3 bases: TGTGCCTCCAGGGAGGTGGGCAATCAGCCCCAGCATTTT.

In its sample, this clone was seen a few times. The V and J genes are TRBV29-1 and TRBJ2-7; no clear D gene. V lost 4 bases and J lost 3, with 10 bases in between. The V gene's germline CDR1 is SQVTM and CDR2 ANQGSEA. CDR3 length: 12 residues. CDR3 DNA sequence: TGCAGCGTTGCCGAGTCGGTCTACGAGCAGTACTTC. Its protein is CSVAESVYEQYF.

V is TRBV9 and J is TRBJ1-1, with D possibly being TRBD1 (6 bases). The V end lost 4 bases, the J end lost 3 bases, and 16 bases lay between the germline ends. The CDR3 has 15 residues. The germline V gene has CDR1 SGDLS and CDR2 YYNGEE. The CDR3 DNA sequence: TGTGCCAGCAGCCCTCGGACAGCCAGTTACACTGAAGCTTTCTTT. Translated, it gives CASSPRTASYTEAFF.

This clone turned up a few times. The same CDR3 also results from other DNA sequences found in this sample. The J gene is TRBJ2-7, the V gene TRBV28; a possible D gene is TRBD1 (6 bases). The CDR3 runs 12 residues. Germline CDR1 MDHEN, CDR2 SYDVKM. Trimming took 6 bases from V and 4 from J, leaving 10 bases between them. The CDR3 nucleotides read TGTGCCAGCAGCCTCAGGGGTTACGAGCAGTACTTC. Translation: CASSLRGYEQYF.

The CDR3 region is CAWTQGLAGIYEQFF. DNA for the CDR3: TGTGCCTGGACCCAGGGACTAGCAGGCATCTATGAGCAGTTCTTC. This sequence joins TRBV30 and TRBJ2-1; 9 positions agree with TRBD2. Germline CDR1 reads GTSNPN; CDR2 reads SVGIG (reference sequence). After removal of 4 bases from V and 8 bases from J, the junction contained 12 bases not matched to a gene. The CDR3 has 15 residues.

This clone was detected a few times. The V call is TRBV4-3, the J call TRBJ1-2; D perhaps matches TRBD1 (6 bases). V was cut by 2 bases and J by 3 bases, with 7 bases left in between. From germline, CDR1 is LGHNA and CDR2 YSLEER. This CDR3 is 13 amino acids long. DNA of the CDR3: TGCGCCAGCAGCCAACAGGGGCACTATGGCTACACCTTC. Encoded protein: CASSQQGHYGYTF.

This clone was observed a handful of times. The chain couples TRBV4-1 to TRBJ1-1; no definite D call. Trimming took off 5 bases at V and 1 base at J, with 8 bases between the two ends. The CDR3 runs 13 residues. The V gene's germline CDR1 is MGHRA and CDR2 YSYEKL. CDR3 sequence: CASSNTENTEAFF. In nucleotides, the CDR3 is TGCGCCAGCAGCAACACAGAGAACACTGAAGCTTTCTTT.

This clone was recorded a few times. V usage is TRBV18 and J usage is TRBJ1-1; D is possibly TRBD1 (5 bases). The germline V and J ends were trimmed by 3 bases and 10 bases, with 12 bases remaining between them. CDR1 is KGHSH and CDR2 is LQKENI in the germline V gene. The CDR3 spans 12 residues. CDR3 sequence (DNA): TGTGCCAGCTCACCGCAACAGGTGCCAGCTTTCTTT. Its protein is CASSPQQVPAFF.

The chain couples TRBV18 to TRBJ1-1; no reliable D call. CDR3 size: 15 residues. Germline CDR1 KGHSH, CDR2 LQKENI. V lost 0 bases and J 3 bases, leaving 11 bases between the germline ends. This chain's CDR3 is CASSPPRGSDTEAFF. The CDR3, as DNA: TGTGCCAGCTCACCACCGCGTGGTTCGGACACTGAAGCTTTCTTT.

This clone was detected once. The chain employs TRBV4-3 and TRBJ1-3; D gene uncertain. CDR3 size: 15 residues. Per germline, CDR1 LGHNA and CDR2 YSLEER. V was pared by 1 base and J by 4 bases, with 11 bases between. The CDR3 loop is CASSQAPGRGNTIYF. Written as DNA, the CDR3 is TGCGCCAGCAGCCAAGCTCCGGGGAGGGGAAACACCATATATTTT.

This sequence joins TRBV6-5 and TRBJ2-1, with D tentatively TRBD2 (5 bases). Per the germline V gene, CDR1 is MNHEY and CDR2 is SVGAGI. The V end was cut by 2 bases, the J end by 6 bases, with 11 bases between. CDR3 length: 14 residues. The CDR3: CASSYGGSRNEQFF. The CDR3 bases are TGTGCCAGCAGTTACGGAGGTAGCCGCAATGAGCAGTTCTTC.

This clone was found a few times. The genes are TRBV2 and TRBJ2-1; no firm D call. Trimming removed 7 bases at V and 9 bases at J, with 13 bases between. The germline V gene encodes CDR1 SNHLY and CDR2 FYNNEI. This CDR3 contains 12 residues. This CDR3 is CASTPELSEQFF. CDR3 coding DNA: TGTGCCAGCACCCCCGAGTTGAGTGAGCAGTTCTTC.

This clone was seen more than once but under ten times. This chain joins TRBV2 and TRBJ1-2, with D unclear. The germline V and J ends were trimmed by 0 bases and 7 bases, with 12 bases remaining between them. This CDR3 is built from 14 residues. CDR1 and CDR2 from the germline V gene are SNHLY and FYNNEI. The CDR3, as DNA: TGTGCCAGCAGTGAAGCAGAGGTTCGGGGTGGCTACACCTTC. It codes for CASSEAEVRGGYTF.

This clone has more than one count but fewer than ten. This sequence joins TRBV10-3 and TRBJ2-1, with 13 positions matching TRBD2. From germline, CDR1 is ENHRY and CDR2 SYGVKD. V trimming: 6 bases; J trimming: 5 bases; junction bases outside the gene matches: 7. The CDR3 sequence is 16 residues long. The CDR3 bases are TGTGCCATCAGACGAGGGACTAGCGGGACCGACAATGAGCAGTTCTTC. It encodes CAIRRGTSGTDNEQFF.

The rearrangement links TRBV30 to TRBJ1-5; TRBD1 agrees at 7 bases. The junction had 6 bases not matched to a gene; V was cut back by 0 bases and J by 7 bases. CDR1 is GTSNPN and CDR2 is SVGIG in the germline V gene (reference sequence). The CDR3 consists of 14 residues. The CDR3 DNA follows: TGTGCCTGGAGTGTCATAGGGGGCGGCCAGCCCCAGCATTTT. Protein: CAWSVIGGGQPQHF.

This chain uses TRBV2 with TRBJ1-1; D possibly corresponds to TRBD1 (6 bases). The CDR3 loop spans 13 amino acids. The germline gives CDR1 SNHLY, CDR2 FYNNEI. The V end was cut by 7 bases, the J end by 1 base, with 10 bases between. The CDR3 DNA follows: TGTGCCAGCACAGGGGACAAGAACACTGAAGCTTTCTTT. Its translation: CASTGDKNTEAFF.

The chain links TRBV2 to TRBJ1-2, with a tentative D call TRBD1 (5 bases). The CDR3 totals 15 residues. V was clipped by 0 bases and J by 10 bases, with 18 bases between them. Germline CDR1 and CDR2: SNHLY and FYNNEI. The CDR3 DNA is TGTGCCAGCAGTGAAGCGCTTCGGGGGGAAAATGTCTACACCTTC. Protein: CASSEALRGENVYTF.

The rearrangement uses TRBV7-3 and TRBJ1-1; D possibly corresponds to TRBD1 (5 bases). With 4 bases removed from V and 4 bases from J, the gap between germline ends came to 10 bases. CDR1 SGHTA and CDR2 FQGTGA come from the germline V gene. This CDR3 has 13 amino acids. CDR3 DNA: TGTGCCAGCAGCTCTCAGGGCGGCACTGAAGCTTTCTTT. Translated: CASSSQGGTEAFF.

This clone came up a few times. The chain links TRBV9 to TRBJ1-2; D may be TRBD1 (6 bases). The CDR3 loop spans 14 amino acids. Germline CDR1 and CDR2: SGDLS and YYNGEE. Trimming shortened V by 0 bases and J by 4 bases, and 10 bases separated the two germline ends. The CDR3 sequence: CASSVGGTPYGYTF. The CDR3 nucleotides read TGTGCCAGCAGCGTAGGTGGGACACCCTATGGCTACACCTTC. Variable domain in full (rest from reference TRBV9 and TRBJ1-2): DSGVTQTPKHLITATGQRVTLRCSPRSGDLSVYWYQQSLDQGLQFLIQYYNGEERAKGNILERFSAQQFPDLHSELNLSSLELGDSALYFCASSVGGTPYGYTFGSGTRLTVV.

The chain joins TRBV28 to TRBJ1-2; D unresolved. Trimming took 5 bases from V and 4 from J, leaving 20 bases between them. In germline, CDR1 is MDHEN, CDR2 SYDVKM. This CDR3 has 16 residues. CDR3 region: CASSPPPVNIAYGYTF. In DNA, the CDR3 is TGTGCCAGCAGTCCACCCCCAGTAAATATTGCCTATGGCTACACCTTC.

This chain uses TRBV18 with TRBJ2-1, with D tentatively TRBD1 (5 bases). The germline V and J ends were trimmed by 1 base and 2 bases, with 9 bases remaining between them. The CDR3 contains 15 residues. CDR1 and CDR2 (germline): KGHSH, LQKENI. Here the CDR3 reads CASSPLGAPYNEQFF. The CDR3 DNA is TGTGCCAGCTCACCACTTGGGGCGCCCTACAATGAGCAGTTCTTC.

There are a few counts of this clone. The chain is built from TRBV30 and TRBJ1-5; D may be TRBD1 (5 bases). The CDR3 consists of 15 residues. Looked up from germline, CDR1 is GTSNPN and CDR2 is SVGIG (reference sequence). As DNA, the CDR3 is TGTGCTTCGAGTTGGGGCCAGGGAAACAATCAGCCCCAGCATTTT. Translated: CASSWGQGNNQPQHF.

This clone was observed a few times. V gene TRBV6-5 combines with J gene TRBJ2-7, with D perhaps matching TRBD2 (5 bases). V lost 1 base to trimming and J lost 3 bases, with 7 bases between them. From germline, CDR1 is MNHEY and CDR2 SVGAGI. The CDR3 runs to 13 residues. This CDR3 is CASSYYRDYEQYF. CDR3 DNA: TGTGCCAGCAGTTACTACCGGGACTACGAGCAGTACTTC.

In its sample, this clone was seen many times. The chain recombines TRBV7-9 with TRBJ2-4; tentative D call: TRBD1 (5 bases). V was shortened by 3 bases and J by 8 bases, with 11 bases between the two germline ends. Germline V gene data show CDR1 as SEHNR and CDR2 as FQNEAQ (reference sequence). This CDR3 spans 13 amino acids. The CDR3 loop is CASSFGAPDIQYF. In nucleotides, the CDR3 is TGTGCCAGCAGCTTTGGGGCGCCGGACATTCAGTACTTC.

V and J are TRBV19 and TRBJ2-1; TRBD2 aligns across 11 bases. V lost 6 bases to trimming and J lost 8 bases; unmatched junction nucleotides: 9. This CDR3 has 15 residues. Germline CDR1 reads LNHDA; CDR2 reads SQIVND (reference sequence). The CDR3 region is CASRRRLAGSYEQFF. The CDR3 bases are TGTGCCAGTAGACGAAGACTAGCGGGGAGCTATGAGCAGTTCTTC. Full variable domain (outside the CDR3, taken from reference TRBV19 and TRBJ2-1): DGGITQSPKYLFRKEGQNVTLSCEQNLNHDAMYWYRQDPGQGLRLIYYSQIVNDFQKGDIAEGYSVSREKKESFPLTVTSAQKNPTAFYLCASRRRLAGSYEQFFGPGTRLTVL.

The chain uses TRBV9 and TRBJ2-1; D may be TRBD1 (5 bases). The CDR3 is 15 amino acids. V gave up 0 bases and J gave up 5 bases, with 12 bases separating them. Germline V gene data show CDR1 as SGDLS and CDR2 as YYNGEE. The CDR3 nucleotides read TGTGCCAGCAGCGTAGCTCCTCGGACAAACAATGAGCAGTTCTTC. It specifies CASSVAPRTNNEQFF.

The chain carries TRBV5-1 and TRBJ2-1; 7 positions match TRBD2. Trimming took 0 bases from V and 6 from J; bases not matched to a gene: 12. CDR1 is SGHRS and CDR2 is YFSETQ in the germline V gene. CDR3 length: 17 residues. CDR3 loop: CASSLEVFGGSGNEQFF. The CDR3 DNA reads as TGCGCCAGCAGCTTGGAAGTCTTCGGGGGGAGTGGCAATGAGCAGTTCTTC.